Shown below are 7 T cell receptor beta chains from a single sample sequenced in a study of blood T cells in healthy people across ages. Then a second PCR, running roughly 7 to 11 cycles, was carried out with a sample-barcoded 5' primer and a J-beta primer mix. TCRdb reanalysed the 5' RACE reads using MiXCR and keeps one entry per CDR3 protein. The table includes approximately 830,000 distinct CDR3 sequences, approximately 67% detected once. Sequencing was performed on blood. The receptors originated from a man aged 25 to 40 in good health.

The V gene is TRBV20-1, the J gene TRBJ2-7; 7 bases fit TRBD2. The J call may be wrong; the DNA end is better matched by TRBJ2-5. CDR3 length equals 15 residues. Germline CDR1 is DFQATT and CDR2 is SNEGSKA (reference sequence). The CDR3 is CSARDDTSVRETQYF. The CDR3 region has the DNA TGCAGTGCTAGAGATGACACTAGCGTGAGAGAGACCCAGTACTTC.

The gene calls are TRBV20-1 and TRBJ1-6, with no clear D. V lost 2 bases, J lost 10 bases, and 9 bases lay in between. This CDR3 region has 12 residues. The germline V gene has CDR1 DFQATT and CDR2 SNEGSKA (reference sequence). CDR3 residues: CSARSGGSPLHF. As DNA, the CDR3 is TGCAGTGCTAGAAGTGGCGGATCACCCCTCCACTTT.

The chain uses TRBV2 and TRBJ1-2; D not certain. Germline-derived CDR1 and CDR2 are SNHLY and FYNNEI. Trimming pared 4 bases from V and 5 bases from J, leaving 11 bases between. This CDR3 spans 13 amino acids. CDR3 sequence (DNA): TGTGCCAGCAGTGGGGGAGACGGTTATGGCTACACCTTC. It specifies CASSGGDGYGYTF.

On this clonotype: Germline is not matched at one junction end, which may reflect a read error. The V and J genes are TRBV12-3 or TRBV12-4 and TRBJ2-5; 7 nucleotides match TRBD1. CDR3 length: 13 amino acids. Here the CDR3 DNA reads TGTACCAGCAGAGGCAGGGGGTACGAGACCCAGTACTTC. Translation gives CTSRGRGYETQYF.

This chain joins TRBV20-1 and TRBJ2-1, with D perhaps TRBD2 (6 bases). The assigned J gene may be wrong: the sequence end matches TRBJ2-7 better. CDR3 length: 16 residues. Germline CDR1 reads DFQATT; CDR2 reads SNEGSKA (reference sequence). The CDR3 DNA is TGCAGTGCTAGATGGCTAGCGAGGGCCTCCTACAATGAGCAGTACTTC. It yields the protein CSARWLARASYNEQYF.

J is TRBJ2-1 and V is TRBV20-1; no firm D call. The CDR3 consists of 11 residues. Germline CDR1 is DFQATT and CDR2 is SNEGSKA (reference sequence). V was cut by 7 bases and J by 6 bases, with 10 bases left in between. This CDR3 is CSEGGPNEQFF. CDR3 sequence (DNA): TGCAGTGAGGGCGGACCCAATGAGCAGTTCTTC.

CDR3 sequence (DNA): TGCGCCAGCAGCCAAGAGACCACAGTTCAGCCCCAGCATTTT. Translation: CASSQETTVQPQHF. This chain connects TRBV4-3 to TRBJ1-5, with D unclear. Germline CDR1 LGHNA, CDR2 YSLEER. This CDR3 is 14 amino acids long. Trimming left V 0 bases short and J 6 bases short, with 9 bases between.